Sequencing of this TCR beta chain was carried out in a study of blood T cell repertoires in COVID-19. As for the study in general: In each case, the material was cDNA or gDNA derived from T cells, B-cell-depleted T cells, or PBMCs.

How the authors handled the data: Estimation of nucleated cell counts was performed using reference gene primer amplification. Method: immunoSEQ multiplex PCR; TCRdb's copy keeps in-frame clones and lacks some. The D gene and trimming were derived from the DNA, and the V and J assignments and clone size from that table. This sample has 300,000 to 400,000 clones, with about 87% found just once. Per the germline V gene, CDR1 is SGHTA and CDR2 is FQGNSA. CDR3 length: 17 residues. V lost 0 bases and J 0 bases, leaving 12 bases between the germline ends. In this sample, this clone turned up once. Sequences were obtained from peripheral blood. The chain couples TRBV7-2 to TRBJ1-3, with TRBD1 as a possible D gene (5 bases). The receptor's source is a human donor in a cohort sampled during active COVID-19. The CDR3 spells CASSLAGGTSSGNTIYF. The CDR3 region has the DNA TGTGCCAGCAGCTTAGCGGGAGGGACCAGCTCTGGAAACACCATATATTTT.